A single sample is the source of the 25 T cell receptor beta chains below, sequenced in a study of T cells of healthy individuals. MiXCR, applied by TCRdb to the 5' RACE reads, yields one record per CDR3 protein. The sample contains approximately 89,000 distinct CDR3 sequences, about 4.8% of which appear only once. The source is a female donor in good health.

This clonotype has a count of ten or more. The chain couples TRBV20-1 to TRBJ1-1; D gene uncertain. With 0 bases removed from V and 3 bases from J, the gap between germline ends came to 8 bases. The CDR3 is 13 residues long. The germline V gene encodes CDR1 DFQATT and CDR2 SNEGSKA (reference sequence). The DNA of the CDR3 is TGCAGTGCTAGAGATCGAGTGGACACTGAAGCTTTCTTT. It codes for CSARDRVDTEAFF.

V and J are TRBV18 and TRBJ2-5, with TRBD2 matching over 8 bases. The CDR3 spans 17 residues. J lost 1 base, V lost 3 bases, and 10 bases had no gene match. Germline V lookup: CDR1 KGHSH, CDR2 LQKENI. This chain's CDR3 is CASSPRRLAPSQETQYF. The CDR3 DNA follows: TGTGCCAGCTCACCTAGGAGACTAGCGCCATCCCAAGAGACCCAGTACTTC.

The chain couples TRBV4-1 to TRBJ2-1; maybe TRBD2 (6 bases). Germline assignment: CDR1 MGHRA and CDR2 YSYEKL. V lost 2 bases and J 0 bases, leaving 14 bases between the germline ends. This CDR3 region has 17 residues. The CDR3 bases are TGCGCCAGCAGCCAAAGATCTAGCGTCAGCTCCTACAATGAGCAGTTCTTC. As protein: CASSQRSSVSSYNEQFF.

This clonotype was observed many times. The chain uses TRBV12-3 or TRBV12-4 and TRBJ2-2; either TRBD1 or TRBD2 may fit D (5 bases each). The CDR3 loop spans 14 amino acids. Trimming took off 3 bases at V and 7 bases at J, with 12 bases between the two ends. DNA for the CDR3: TGTGCCAGCAGTTTTGGGGGTAGCCTCGGGGAGCTGTTTTTT. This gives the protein CASSFGGSLGELFF.

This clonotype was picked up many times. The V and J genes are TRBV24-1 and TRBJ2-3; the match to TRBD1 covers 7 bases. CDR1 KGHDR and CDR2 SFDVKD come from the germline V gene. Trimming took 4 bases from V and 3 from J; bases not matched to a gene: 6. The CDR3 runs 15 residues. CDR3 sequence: CATSERWDRTDTQYF. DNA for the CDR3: TGTGCCACCAGTGAACGTTGGGACAGAACAGATACGCAGTATTTT.

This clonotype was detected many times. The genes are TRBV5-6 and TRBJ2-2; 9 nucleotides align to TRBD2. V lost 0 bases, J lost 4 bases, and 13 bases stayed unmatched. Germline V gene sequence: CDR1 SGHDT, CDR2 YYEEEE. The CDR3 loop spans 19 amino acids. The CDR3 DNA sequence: TGTGCCAGCAGCTTGGCGATAGCGGGAGCCACGAGGGGCACCGGGGAGCTGTTTTTT. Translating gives CASSLAIAGATRGTGELFF.

The DNA of the CDR3 is TGTGCCAGTGGATATACTTATCGGAGCGGTGACACTGAAGCTTTCTTT. Residues: CASGYTYRSGDTEAFF. The rearrangement joins TRBV19 to TRBJ1-1, with unresolved D. Trimming cost V 8 bases and J 3 bases, with 22 bases left between them. The V gene's germline CDR1 is LNHDA and CDR2 SQIVND (reference sequence). The CDR3 contains 16 residues.

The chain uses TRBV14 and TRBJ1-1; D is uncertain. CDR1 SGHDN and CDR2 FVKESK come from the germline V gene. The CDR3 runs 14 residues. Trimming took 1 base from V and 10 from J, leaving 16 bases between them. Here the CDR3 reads CASSQGLRGVGAFF. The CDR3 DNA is TGTGCCAGCAGCCAAGGGTTACGTGGGGTAGGAGCTTTCTTT.

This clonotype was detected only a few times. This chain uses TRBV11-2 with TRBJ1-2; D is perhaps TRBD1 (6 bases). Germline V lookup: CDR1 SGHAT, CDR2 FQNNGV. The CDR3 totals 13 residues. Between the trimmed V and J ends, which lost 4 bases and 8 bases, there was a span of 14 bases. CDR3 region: CASSSNRVRGYTF. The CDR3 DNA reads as TGTGCCAGCAGCTCTAACAGGGTGAGGGGCTACACCTTC.

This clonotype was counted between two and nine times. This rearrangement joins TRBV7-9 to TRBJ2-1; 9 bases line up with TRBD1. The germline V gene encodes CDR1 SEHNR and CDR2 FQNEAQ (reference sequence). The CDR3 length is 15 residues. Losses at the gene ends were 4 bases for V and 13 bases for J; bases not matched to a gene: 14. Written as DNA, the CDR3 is TGTGCCAGCAGCTCTTTTCCGGGACAGGGTCGAAAACAGTTCTTC. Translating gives CASSSFPGQGRKQFF. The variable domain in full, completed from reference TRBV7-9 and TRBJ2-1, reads DTGVSQNPRHKITKRGQNVTFRCDPISEHNRLYWYRQTLGQGPEFLTYFQNEAQLEKSRLLSDRFSAERPKGSFSTLEIQRTEQGDSAMYLCASSSFPGQGRKQFFGPGTRLTVL.

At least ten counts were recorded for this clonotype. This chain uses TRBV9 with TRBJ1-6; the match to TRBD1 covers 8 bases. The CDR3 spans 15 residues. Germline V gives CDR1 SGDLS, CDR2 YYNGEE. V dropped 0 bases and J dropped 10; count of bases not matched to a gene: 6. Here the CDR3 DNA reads TGTGCCAGCAGCGTAGCCGGACAGGGATCCTCACCCCTCCACTTT. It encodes CASSVAGQGSSPLHF.

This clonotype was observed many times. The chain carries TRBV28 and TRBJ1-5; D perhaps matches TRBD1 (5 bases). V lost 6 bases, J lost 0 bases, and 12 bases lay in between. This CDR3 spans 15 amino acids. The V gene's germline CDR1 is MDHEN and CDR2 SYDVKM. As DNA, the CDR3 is TGTGCCAGCAGAGAACAGGAGATTAGCAATCAGCCCCAGCATTTT. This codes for CASREQEISNQPQHF. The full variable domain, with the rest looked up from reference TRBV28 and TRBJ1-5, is DVKVTQSSRYLVKRTGEKVFLECVQDMDHENMFWYRQDPGLGLRLIYFSYDVKMKEKGDIPEGYSVSREKKERFSLILESASTNQTSMYLCASREQEISNQPQHFGDGTRLSIL.

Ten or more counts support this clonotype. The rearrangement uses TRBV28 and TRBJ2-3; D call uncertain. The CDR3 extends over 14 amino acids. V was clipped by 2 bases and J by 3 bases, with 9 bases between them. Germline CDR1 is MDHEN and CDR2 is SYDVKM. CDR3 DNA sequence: TGTGCCAGCAGTTTAAGTCCGCGTACAGATACGCAGTATTTT. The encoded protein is CASSLSPRTDTQYF.

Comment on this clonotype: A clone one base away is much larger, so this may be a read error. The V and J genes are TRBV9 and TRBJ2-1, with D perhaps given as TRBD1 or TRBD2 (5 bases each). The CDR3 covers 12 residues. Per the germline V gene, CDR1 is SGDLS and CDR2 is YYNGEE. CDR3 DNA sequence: TGTGCCAGCGGCAGGGAGATCAATAAGCAGTTCTTC. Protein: CASGREINKQFF.

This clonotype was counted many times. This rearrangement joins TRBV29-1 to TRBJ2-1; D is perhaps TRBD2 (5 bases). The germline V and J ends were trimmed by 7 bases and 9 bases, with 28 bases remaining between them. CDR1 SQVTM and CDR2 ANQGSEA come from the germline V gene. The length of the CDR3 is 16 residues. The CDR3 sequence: CSAPPAPAETIAEQFF. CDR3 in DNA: TGCAGCGCCCCCCCGGCGCCAGCGGAGACCATCGCTGAGCAGTTCTTC.

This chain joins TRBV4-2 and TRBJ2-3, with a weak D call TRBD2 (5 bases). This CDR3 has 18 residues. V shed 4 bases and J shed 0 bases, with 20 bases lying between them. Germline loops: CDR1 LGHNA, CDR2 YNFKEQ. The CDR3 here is CASSPGTDLTTSTDTQYF. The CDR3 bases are TGTGCCAGCAGCCCAGGAACGGACTTGACGACTAGCACAGATACGCAGTATTTT.

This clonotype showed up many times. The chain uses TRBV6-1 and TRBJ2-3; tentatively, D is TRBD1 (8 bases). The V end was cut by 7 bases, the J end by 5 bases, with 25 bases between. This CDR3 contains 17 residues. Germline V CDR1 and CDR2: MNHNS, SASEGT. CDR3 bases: TGTGCCAGCACCCTGTCGGCCGGACAGGGAGGGGGAGATACGCAGTATTTT. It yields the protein CASTLSAGQGGGDTQYF.

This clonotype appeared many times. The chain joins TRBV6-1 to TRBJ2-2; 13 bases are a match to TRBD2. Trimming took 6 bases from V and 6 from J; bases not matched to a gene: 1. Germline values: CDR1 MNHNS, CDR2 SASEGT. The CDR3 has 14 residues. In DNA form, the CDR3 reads TGTGCCAGCAGGGGACTAGCGGGACCCGGGGAGCTGTTTTTT. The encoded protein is CASRGLAGPGELFF.

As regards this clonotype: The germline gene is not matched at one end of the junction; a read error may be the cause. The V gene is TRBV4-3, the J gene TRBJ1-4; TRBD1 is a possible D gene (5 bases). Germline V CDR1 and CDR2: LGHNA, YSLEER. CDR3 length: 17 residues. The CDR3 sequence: CASSEEPRGATNEKLFF. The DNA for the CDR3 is TGCGCCAGCAGCGAAGAGCCCCGGGGCGCAACTAATGAAAAACTGTTTTTT.

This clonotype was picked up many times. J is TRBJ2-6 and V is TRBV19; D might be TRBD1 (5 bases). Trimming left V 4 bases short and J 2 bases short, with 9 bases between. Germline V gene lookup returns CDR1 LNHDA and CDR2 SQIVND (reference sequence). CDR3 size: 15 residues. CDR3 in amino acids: CASSRAGTGANVLTF. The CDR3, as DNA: TGTGCCAGTAGTAGAGCAGGGACTGGGGCCAACGTCCTGACTTTC.

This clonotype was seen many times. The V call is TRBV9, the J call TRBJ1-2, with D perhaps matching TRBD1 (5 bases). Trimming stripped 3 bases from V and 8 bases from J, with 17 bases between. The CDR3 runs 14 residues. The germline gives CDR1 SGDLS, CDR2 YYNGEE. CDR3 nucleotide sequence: TGTGCCAGCAGCGGGGGGACGGGGGATTACGGCTACACCTTC. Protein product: CASSGGTGDYGYTF. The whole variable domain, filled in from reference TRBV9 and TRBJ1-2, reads DSGVTQTPKHLITATGQRVTLRCSPRSGDLSVYWYQQSLDQGLQFLIQYYNGEERAKGNILERFSAQQFPDLHSELNLSSLELGDSALYFCASSGGTGDYGYTFGSGTRLTVV.

The chain's CDR3 is CASSWLMTGALADTQYF. The CDR3 DNA sequence: TGTGCCAGCAGCTGGCTCATGACAGGGGCCCTCGCAGATACGCAGTATTTT. V gene TRBV7-9 combines with J gene TRBJ2-3, with 8 bases that match TRBD1. The CDR3 loop spans 17 amino acids. The junction had 13 bases not matched to a gene; V was cut back by 4 bases and J by 4 bases. Germline V lookup: CDR1 SEHNR, CDR2 FQNEAQ (reference sequence).

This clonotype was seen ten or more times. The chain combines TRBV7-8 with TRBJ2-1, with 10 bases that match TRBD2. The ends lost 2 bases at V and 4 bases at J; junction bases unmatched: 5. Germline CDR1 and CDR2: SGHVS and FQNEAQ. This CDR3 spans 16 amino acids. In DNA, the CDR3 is TGTGCCAGCAGCTTAACCGGACTAGCGGAGTACAATGAGCAGTTCTTC. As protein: CASSLTGLAEYNEQFF.

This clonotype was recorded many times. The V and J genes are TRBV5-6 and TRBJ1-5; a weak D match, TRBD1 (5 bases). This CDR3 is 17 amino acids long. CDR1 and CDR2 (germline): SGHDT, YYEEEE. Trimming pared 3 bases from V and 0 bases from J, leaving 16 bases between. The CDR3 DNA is TGTGCCAGCAGCTCCGGGACGGCTGGATATAGCAATCAGCCCCAGCATTTT. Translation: CASSSGTAGYSNQPQHF. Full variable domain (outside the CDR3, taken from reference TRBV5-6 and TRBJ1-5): DAGVTQSPTHLIKTRGQQVTLRCSPKSGHDTVSWYQQALGQGPQFIFQYYEEEERQRGNFPDRFSGHQFPNYSSELNVNALLLGDSALYLCASSSGTAGYSNQPQHFGDGTRLSIL.

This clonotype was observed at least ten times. The CDR3 region is CASSLLLASSYNEQFF. CDR3 DNA sequence: TGTGCCAGCAGCTTGCTACTAGCAAGCTCCTACAATGAGCAGTTCTTC. The V and J genes are TRBV5-4 and TRBJ2-1; maybe TRBD2 (6 bases). The V gene lost 1 base and the J gene lost 0 bases, with 11 bases spanning the gap. The CDR3 is 16 amino acids. Germline assignment: CDR1 SGHNT and CDR2 YYREEE (reference sequence).